This T cell receptor (beta chain) emerged from a study of shared clonotypes between healthy human individuals. Study outcomes and limitations: About 5% was the fraction of naive CD4 clonotypes found shared across four donors.

The protocol was immunoSEQ multiplex PCR, while the TCRdb copy is restricted to in-frame clones and leaves out a portion. This sample has about 2.3 million clones, with about nine tenths found just once. About this clone: What it binds is not known.

This CDR3 region has 17 residues. The germline V gene encodes CDR1 SQVTM and CDR2 ANQGSEA. V was pared by 3 bases and J by 8 bases, with 28 bases between. The chain employs TRBV29-1 and TRBJ1-2; D unclear. This TCR came from a man between 18 and 29 years old in good health. Some clones in this sample may be carry-over from other donors' samples. The sample taken for sequencing was naive CD4+ T cells from PBMCs. Subset reported: CD45RA+ positively selected. The CDR3 spells CSVDTSPTGTRATGYTF. CDR3 nucleotides: TGCAGCGTTGACACTTCCCCGACGGGAACCCGCGCGACCGGCTACACCTTC. The variable domain in full, completed from reference TRBV29-1 and TRBJ1-2, reads SAVISQKPSRDICQRGTSLTIQCQVDSQVTMMFWYRQQPGQSLTLIATANQGSEATYESGFVIDKFPISRPNLTFSTLTVSNMSPEDSSIYLCSVDTSPTGTRATGYTFGSGTRLTVV.